This T cell receptor beta chain was documented in a study of cytomegalovirus exposure and HLA in healthy donors. PCR amplification relied on 60 Vbeta primers (plus 13 Jbeta primers). The table came from immunoSEQ multiplex PCR; TCRdb's copy has only in-frame clones and leaves some out. Altogether about 59,000 clones are present, about 69% being singletons, with the ten largest covering 6.8%. The germline CDR1 and CDR2 sequences are MDHEN and SYDVKM. With 2 bases clipped from V and 1 base from J, the junction kept 7 bases outside the gene matches. This CDR3 has 17 amino acids. The receptor was isolated from a man in his thirties or forties in good health and CMV-seropositive. V gene TRBV28 combines with J gene TRBJ2-2; 7 bases match TRBD1. Sequencing input: PBMCs. The CDR3 protein is CASSLPQGVRNTGELFF. The DNA of the CDR3 is TGTGCCAGCAGTTTACCCCAGGGGGTCCGGAACACCGGGGAGCTGTTTTTT. Full variable domain (rest looked up from reference TRBV28 and TRBJ2-2): DVKVTQSSRYLVKRTGEKVFLECVQDMDHENMFWYRQDPGLGLRLIYFSYDVKMKEKGDIPEGYSVSREKKERFSLILESASTNQTSMYLCASSLPQGVRNTGELFFGEGSRLTVL.